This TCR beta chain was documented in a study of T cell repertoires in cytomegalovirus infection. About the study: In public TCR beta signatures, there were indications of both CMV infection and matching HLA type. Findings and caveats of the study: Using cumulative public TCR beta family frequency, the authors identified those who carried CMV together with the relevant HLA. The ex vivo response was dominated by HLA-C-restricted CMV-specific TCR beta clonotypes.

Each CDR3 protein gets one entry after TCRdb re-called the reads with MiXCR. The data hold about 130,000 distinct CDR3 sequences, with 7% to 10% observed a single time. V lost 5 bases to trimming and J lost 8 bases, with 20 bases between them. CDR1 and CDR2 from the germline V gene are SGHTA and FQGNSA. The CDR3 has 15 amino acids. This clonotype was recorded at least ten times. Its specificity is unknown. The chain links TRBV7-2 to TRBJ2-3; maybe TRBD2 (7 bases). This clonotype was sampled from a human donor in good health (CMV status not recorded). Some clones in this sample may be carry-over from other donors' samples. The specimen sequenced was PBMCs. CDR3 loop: CASSTQGGETGTQYF. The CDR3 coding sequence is TGTGCCAGCAGCACGCAAGGGGGGGAAACGGGTACGCAGTATTTT.